This T cell receptor beta chain was recovered during a study of OX40 agonist ivuxolimab in advanced cancers. Study-wide background: Those enrolled were 80% to 85% male, with a mean age of approximately 60 years and ages from about 20 to 85. Two cutaneous melanoma patients and one hepatocellular carcinoma patient, three in all, had partial responses.

Remarks on this clone: Its matching antigen is unknown.

Here immunoSEQ multiplex PCR was the method, and the copy in TCRdb shows in-frame clones only, minus some. This sample has about 59,000 clones, with approximately 80% found just once. Whole-study results and caveats: At doses 0.1 to 3.0 mg/kg, CD4+ and CD8+ clones expanded.

The starting material was CD4+ or CD8+ T cells sorted from blood, obtained in a trial of the OX40 agonist ivuxolimab. The TCR originated in an adult with an advanced solid tumor such as melanoma, head and neck, liver or kidney cancer.

CDR3 nucleotides: TGCGCCAGCAGCTTGGGAGGGGACGGGGACGAGCAGTACTTC. Translating gives CASSLGGDGDEQYF. This chain joins TRBV5-1 and TRBJ2-7; perhaps D is TRBD1 or TRBD2 (5 bases each). This CDR3 has 14 residues. Looked up from germline, CDR1 is SGHRS and CDR2 is YFSETQ. The V and J ends lost 0 bases and 5 bases respectively, with 12 bases between them.